The 31 T cell receptor beta chains below come from one sample, sequenced in a study of identical twins. TCRdb passed the 5' RACE reads through MiXCR, listing each CDR3 protein once. The sample includes about 530,000 distinct CDR3 sequences, roughly 15% of them seen just once. These data also featured in a second study, about yellow fever vaccine responses in identical twins.

The sample comprised CD4+ T cells sorted from blood. Source of these receptors: a woman under 30 in good health.

This clonotype was seen a handful of times. The rearrangement joins TRBV5-5 to TRBJ1-1; 7 bases are a match to TRBD1. Trimming removed 6 bases from V and 0 bases from J; junction bases left unmatched: 14. The CDR3 is 17 amino acids. Germline values: CDR1 SGHKS, CDR2 YYEKEE (reference sequence). For the CDR3, the DNA is TGTGCCAGCACTACCAAAGGGGGCGGCTTATTGAACACTGAAGCTTTCTTT. As protein: CASTTKGGGLLNTEAFF.

The chain uses TRBV2 and TRBJ2-7; D uncertain. V lost 2 bases and J 0 bases, leaving 8 bases between the germline ends. The CDR3 loop spans 14 amino acids. Germline loops: CDR1 SNHLY, CDR2 FYNNEI. In DNA form, the CDR3 reads TGTGCCAGCAGTGAAAATAGTATCTCCTACGAGCAGTACTTC. As protein: CASSENSISYEQYF. Full variable domain (outside the CDR3, taken from reference TRBV2 and TRBJ2-7): EPEVTQTPSHQVTQMGQEVILRCVPISNHLYFYWYRQILGQKVEFLVSFYNNEISEKSEIFDDQFSVERPDGSNFTLKIRSTKLEDSAMYFCASSENSISYEQYFGPGTRLTVT.

This clonotype was seen a few times. This chain links TRBV15 with TRBJ2-1, with TRBD2 matching over 8 bases. CDR3 length: 17 residues. Germline lookup yields CDR1 LNHNV and CDR2 YYDKDF (reference sequence). After removal of 1 base from V and 1 base from J, the junction contained 6 bases not matched to a gene. The CDR3 loop is CATSRVGSGGSYNEQFF. In DNA form, the CDR3 reads TGTGCCACCAGCAGAGTTGGCAGCGGGGGATCCTACAATGAGCAGTTCTTC.

The V and J genes are TRBV7-6 and TRBJ1-1; D possibly corresponds to TRBD1 (5 bases). The CDR3 extends over 15 amino acids. The V end was cut by 1 base, the J end by 3 bases, with 12 bases between. The germline V gene encodes CDR1 SGHVS and CDR2 FNYEAQ. The CDR3 DNA reads TGTGCCAGCAGCTTAGGAGCAGGGTTGGACACTGAAGCTTTCTTT. It codes for CASSLGAGLDTEAFF.

The chain joins TRBV3-1 to TRBJ1-1; D is unresolved. Deletions cut 1 base from V and 1 base from J, with 10 bases between. CDR3 size: 15 residues. In germline, CDR1 is LGHDT, CDR2 YNNKEL (reference sequence). CDR3 amino acids: CASSQGVFGNTEAFF. The CDR3 DNA reads as TGTGCCAGCAGCCAAGGAGTTTTTGGGAACACTGAAGCTTTCTTT.

The chain couples TRBV25-1 to TRBJ2-4; perhaps TRBD2 as D (7 bases). The ends were cut back, 9 bases at V and 9 bases at J, with 15 bases in the middle. Germline V gene lookup returns CDR1 MGHDK and CDR2 SYGVNS. CDR3 size: 12 residues. CDR3 in DNA: TGTGCCAGTAGGGGGGGGTCTGGCATTCAGTACTTC. It translates to CASRGGSGIQYF.

This clonotype has at least ten counts. The rearrangement joins TRBV12-3 or TRBV12-4 to TRBJ1-2, with no clear D. V lost 8 bases to trimming and J lost 4 bases, with 11 bases between them. The CDR3 sequence is 12 residues long. CDR3 residues: CASSGPVYGYTF. The DNA of the CDR3 is TGTGCCAGCTCCGGACCAGTCTATGGCTACACCTTC.

Only one count was recorded for this clonotype. The chain links TRBV18 to TRBJ2-1, with 15 bases matching TRBD2. V lost 3 bases and J lost 0; bases outside the gene matches: 6. The CDR3 runs to 19 residues. Germline V gene sequence: CDR1 KGHSH, CDR2 LQKENI. In nucleotides, the CDR3 is TGTGCCAGCTCACCTAGGACTAGCGGGAGGGCTAGCTCCTACAATGAGCAGTTCTTC. Translation: CASSPRTSGRASSYNEQFF.

The chain is built from TRBV6-1 and TRBJ2-1; 8 bases are shared with TRBD2. This CDR3 is 19 amino acids long. V was pared by 3 bases and J by 3 bases, with 16 bases of the junction left unmatched. From germline, CDR1 is MNHNS and CDR2 SASEGT. The chain's CDR3 is CASSDQHRTGGANYNEQFF. The CDR3 nucleotides are TGTGCCAGCAGTGATCAACACAGAACCGGGGGGGCAAACTACAATGAGCAGTTCTTC.

The table lists this clonotype with many counts. The gene calls are TRBV29-1 and TRBJ2-5, with TRBD1 matching over 10 bases. V lost 6 bases to trimming and J lost 6 bases; unmatched junction nucleotides: 10. The length of the CDR3 is 14 residues. The germline V gene encodes CDR1 SQVTM and CDR2 ANQGSEA. CDR3 sequence: CSVHPGQGSKTQYF. As DNA, the CDR3 is TGCAGCGTACACCCGGGACAGGGGTCGAAGACCCAGTACTTC.

The chain links TRBV7-3 to TRBJ2-2; D gene ambiguous. The germline CDR1 and CDR2 sequences are SGHTA and FQGTGA. The CDR3 spans 13 residues. The V end was cut by 5 bases, the J end by 3 bases, with 7 bases between. The CDR3 bases are TGTGCCAGCAGCCCAACAGACACCGGGGAGCTGTTTTTT. Translated, it gives CASSPTDTGELFF.

V usage is TRBV20-1 and J usage is TRBJ2-5; D possibly matches TRBD1 or TRBD2 (6 bases each). Germline CDR1 DFQATT, CDR2 SNEGSKA (reference sequence). Trimming took 1 base from V and 2 from J, leaving 14 bases between them. The CDR3 extends over 15 amino acids. This CDR3 is CSARATRGTQETQYF. The CDR3 nucleotides read TGCAGTGCTAGAGCCACCCGGGGGACACAAGAGACCCAGTACTTC.

V is TRBV29-1 and J is TRBJ1-6; D is perhaps TRBD1 (5 bases). V was pared by 7 bases and J by 7 bases, with 14 bases between. The CDR3 extends over 13 amino acids. CDR1 is SQVTM, CDR2 ANQGSEA, per germline. The CDR3 nucleotides are TGCAGCGCGCTAGGGACGGACAATTCACCCCTCCACTTT. Translated, it gives CSALGTDNSPLHF.

This clonotype was recorded many times. V and J are TRBV12-3 or TRBV12-4 and TRBJ1-1; D not resolved. This CDR3 is 13 amino acids long. The ends were cut back, 6 bases at V and 1 base at J, with 9 bases in the middle. The CDR3 nucleotides are TGTGCCAGCAGCCGGCGGGCGAACACTGAAGCTTTCTTT. This gives the protein CASSRRANTEAFF.

This clonotype was observed a few times. This rearrangement joins TRBV7-3 to TRBJ2-1; tentative D call: TRBD2 (6 bases). V lost 1 base, J lost 4 bases, and 17 bases lay in between. The CDR3 is made up of 17 amino acids. The germline V gene has CDR1 SGHTA and CDR2 FQGTGA. The CDR3 DNA reads TGTGCCAGCAGCTTAATTGGGGTAGGAGGGGCTTACAATGAGCAGTTCTTC. Residues: CASSLIGVGGAYNEQFF.

This clonotype came up a few times. The DNA for the CDR3 is TGTGCCAGCAGTTTACGGGGGGGCCCCTACGAGCAGTACGTC. This translates into CASSLRGGPYEQYV. The chain is built from TRBV27 and TRBJ2-7; TRBD2 matches 8 bases. The CDR3 is 14 amino acids. With V trimmed by 2 bases and J by 2 bases, 2 bases remained unmatched. CDR1 MNHEY and CDR2 SMNVEV come from the germline V gene (reference sequence).

The chain employs TRBV6-2 or TRBV6-3 and TRBJ1-5, with D perhaps matching TRBD1 (5 bases). V was clipped by 7 bases and J by 4 bases, with 14 bases between them. The CDR3 is 14 residues long. The germline gives CDR1 MNHEY, CDR2 SVGEGT. CDR3 sequence: CASKPGTVNQPQHF. CDR3 DNA: TGTGCCAGCAAGCCCGGGACGGTAAATCAGCCCCAGCATTTT.

This clonotype occurred a few times. This chain links TRBV18 with TRBJ2-7, with a tentative D call TRBD2 (5 bases). Trimming left V 3 bases short and J 5 bases short, with 8 bases between. The CDR3 sequence is 12 residues long. In germline, CDR1 is KGHSH, CDR2 LQKENI. The CDR3 sequence is CASSPAGNEQYF. CDR3 nucleotides: TGTGCCAGCTCACCGGCGGGTAACGAGCAGTACTTC. The variable domain in full, with the rest retrieved from reference TRBV18 and TRBJ2-7, is NAGVMQNPRHLVRRRGQEARLRCSPMKGHSHVYWYRQLPEEGLKFMVYLQKENIIDESGMPKERFSAEFPKEGPSILRIQQVVRGDSAAYFCASSPAGNEQYFGPGTRLTVT.

This clonotype has only a few counts. This chain joins TRBV12-3 or TRBV12-4 and TRBJ2-3, with 9 bases identical to TRBD1. CDR3 length: 15 residues. V was pared by 6 bases and J by 1 base, with 5 bases of the junction left unmatched. CDR3 residues: CASRKQGAGTDTQYF. Written as DNA, the CDR3 is TGTGCCAGCAGAAAACAGGGGGCGGGCACAGATACGCAGTATTTT.

The sample holds a few counts of this clonotype. The chain links TRBV5-1 to TRBJ2-5; tentatively, D is TRBD2 (5 bases). Germline loops: CDR1 SGHRS, CDR2 YFSETQ. V gave up 0 bases and J gave up 1 base, with 13 bases separating them. The CDR3 is 16 residues long. The CDR3 nucleotides read TGCGCCAGCAGCTTGGGGACTTTTTCTACCCAAGAGACCCAGTACTTC. This encodes CASSLGTFSTQETQYF.

A few counts support this clonotype. The chain is built from TRBV20-1 and TRBJ2-7; no definite D call. The CDR3 is 18 residues long. Germline V gives CDR1 DFQATT, CDR2 SNEGSKA (reference sequence). Trimming removed 1 base from V and 0 bases from J, with 22 bases in between. The CDR3 sequence: CSARAGSDGVPSSYEQYF. The CDR3 region has the DNA TGCAGTGCTAGAGCTGGTTCGGATGGGGTCCCGAGCTCCTACGAGCAGTACTTC.

This clonotype has a handful of counts. The gene calls are TRBV6-5 and TRBJ2-2; D is perhaps TRBD1 or TRBD2 (7 bases each). The CDR3 covers 18 residues. V lost 4 bases and J lost 6, with 24 bases in between. Per the germline V gene, CDR1 is MNHEY and CDR2 is SVGAGI. The DNA for the CDR3 is TGTGCCAGCAGTTCCGATTCCAGGGGGGGCACCCCCTCCGGGGAGCTGTTTTTT. This translates into CASSSDSRGGTPSGELFF.

The chain recombines TRBV21-1 with TRBJ1-4; the table calls TRBD1, which could not be checked here. TRBV21-1 is noted as a pseudogene. The CDR3 consists of 16 residues. The DNA for the CDR3 is TGTGCCAGCAGCAAAAGCAGGGCGGTTAATAATGAAAAACTGTTTTTT. It is translated as CASSKSRAVNNEKLFF.

A few counts support this clonotype. The CDR3 is CSASWIQGTRRQETQYF. For the CDR3, the DNA is TGCAGTGCTAGTTGGATCCAAGGGACTAGACGGCAAGAGACCCAGTACTTC. The genes are TRBV20-1 and TRBJ2-5, with 8 positions matching TRBD2. V dropped 3 bases and J dropped 2; count of bases not matched to a gene: 14. Germline V gene data show CDR1 as DFQATT and CDR2 as SNEGSKA (reference sequence). The CDR3 consists of 17 residues.

This clonotype was seen more than once but under ten times. The CDR3: CASATGPTGELFF. The DNA for the CDR3 is TGTGCCAGCGCAACAGGGCCCACCGGGGAGCTGTTTTTT. The chain has TRBV5-6 and TRBJ2-2; D perhaps matches TRBD1 (6 bases). This CDR3 is 13 amino acids long. The ends were cut back, 7 bases at V and 4 bases at J, with 11 bases in the middle. Germline V gene sequence: CDR1 SGHDT, CDR2 YYEEEE.

This clonotype showed up many times. The junction departs from germline at one end; a sequencing error may be responsible. This chain connects TRBV12-3 or TRBV12-4 to TRBJ2-1, with TRBD1 as a possible D gene (5 bases). This CDR3 has 12 amino acids. CDR3 DNA sequence: TGTGCCAGCAGTCAGGATGACTCCCGCAGGGTCTTC. Its translation: CASSQDDSRRVF.

This clonotype came up many times. The chain links TRBV12-3 or TRBV12-4 to TRBJ1-2; 9 nucleotides agree with TRBD1. The CDR3 has 13 residues. V shed 6 bases, J shed 5 bases, and the junction held 4 bases outside the gene matches. CDR3 protein: CASSFDRGYGYTF. CDR3 coding DNA: TGTGCCAGCAGCTTTGACAGGGGGTATGGCTACACCTTC.

This chain joins TRBV7-2 and TRBJ2-3; D is ambiguous. V lost 0 bases to trimming and J lost 4 bases, with 14 bases between them. Germline V gene sequence: CDR1 SGHTA, CDR2 FQGNSA. The CDR3 sequence is 16 residues long. The CDR3 sequence: CASSLAQRPGSDTQYF. CDR3 nucleotides: TGTGCCAGCAGCTTAGCGCAGCGTCCCGGATCAGATACGCAGTATTTT.

The chain has TRBV12-3 or TRBV12-4 and TRBJ2-2; 7 nucleotides agree with TRBD2. Unmatched junction bases numbered 8, after V lost 6 bases and J lost 7 bases. This CDR3 has 14 amino acids. CDR3: CASRSAGGVGELFF. The DNA for the CDR3 is TGTGCCAGCAGGTCTGCTGGGGGGGTCGGGGAGCTGTTTTTT.

The chain combines TRBV14 with TRBJ2-7; D is ambiguous. Deletions cut 2 bases from V and 5 bases from J, with 10 bases between. CDR1 is SGHDN, CDR2 FVKESK, per germline. This CDR3 has 13 residues. CDR3 nucleotides: TGTGCCAGCAGCCAAAGTGTAATCCACGAGCAGTACTTC. Its protein is CASSQSVIHEQYF.

This chain links TRBV2 with TRBJ2-7, with 8 bases that match TRBD1. The length of the CDR3 is 15 residues. V gave up 7 bases and J gave up 3 bases; unmatched junction bases: 11. From germline, CDR1 is SNHLY and CDR2 FYNNEI. The CDR3 protein is CASTRPGTGNYEQYV. The CDR3 DNA reads as TGTGCCAGCACCCGACCCGGGACAGGTAACTACGAGCAGTACGTC.